This T cell receptor beta chain was documented in a study of blood T cell repertoires in COVID-19. Study summary: COVID-19 samples from acute and convalescent phases originated in the United States, Italy and Spain. The cDNA or gDNA used as material had been derived from T cells, B-cell-depleted T cells, or PBMCs.

Germline loops: CDR1 ENHRY, CDR2 SYGVKD. V was clipped by 6 bases and J by 3 bases, with 11 bases between them. There are 13 residues in the CDR3. Original processing methods: Amplification from reference gene primers served as the basis for estimated nucleated cell counts. Here immunoSEQ multiplex PCR was the method, and the copy in TCRdb shows in-frame clones only, minus some. V and J calls and clone size follow that table, whereas D and trimming were derived from the DNA. The sample carries over 100,000 clones, around 80% recorded once. The chain recombines TRBV10-3 with TRBJ1-1; D might be TRBD1 (6 bases). The sample consisted of peripheral blood. The sequence was collected from a human donor in a cohort sampled during active or convalescent COVID-19. The CDR3 region is CAISRQEDTEAFF. The DNA of the CDR3 is TGTGCCATCAGCCGACAGGAGGACACTGAAGCTTTCTTT.